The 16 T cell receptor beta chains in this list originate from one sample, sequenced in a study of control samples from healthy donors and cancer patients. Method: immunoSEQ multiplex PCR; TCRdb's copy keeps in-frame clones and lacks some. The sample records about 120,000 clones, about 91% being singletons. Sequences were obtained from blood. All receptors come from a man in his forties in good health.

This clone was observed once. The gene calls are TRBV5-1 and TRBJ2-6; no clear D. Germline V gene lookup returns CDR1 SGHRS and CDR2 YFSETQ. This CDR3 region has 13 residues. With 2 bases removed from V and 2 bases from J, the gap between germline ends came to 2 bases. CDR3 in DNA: TGCGCCAGCAGCTTAACTGGGGCCAACGTCCTGACTTTC. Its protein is CASSLTGANVLTF.

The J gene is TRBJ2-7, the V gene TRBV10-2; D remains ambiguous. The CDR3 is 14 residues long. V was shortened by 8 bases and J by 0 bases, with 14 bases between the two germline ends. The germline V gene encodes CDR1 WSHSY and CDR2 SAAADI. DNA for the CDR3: TGCGCCAGCCGGTCCCCCCAATACTCCTACGAGCAGTACTTC. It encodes CASRSPQYSYEQYF.

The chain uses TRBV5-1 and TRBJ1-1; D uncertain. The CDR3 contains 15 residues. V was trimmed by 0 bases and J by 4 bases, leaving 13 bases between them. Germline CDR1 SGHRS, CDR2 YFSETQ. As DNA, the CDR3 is TGCGCCAGCAGCTTGGAATGGGGATCCGGCACTGAAGCTTTCTTT. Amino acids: CASSLEWGSGTEAFF.

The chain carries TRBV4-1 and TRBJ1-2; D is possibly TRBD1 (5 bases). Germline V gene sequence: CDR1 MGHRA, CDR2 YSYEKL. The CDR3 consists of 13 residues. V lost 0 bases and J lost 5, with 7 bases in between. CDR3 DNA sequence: TGCGCCAGCAGCCAAGAGGGACTATATGGCTACACCTTC. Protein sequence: CASSQEGLYGYTF.

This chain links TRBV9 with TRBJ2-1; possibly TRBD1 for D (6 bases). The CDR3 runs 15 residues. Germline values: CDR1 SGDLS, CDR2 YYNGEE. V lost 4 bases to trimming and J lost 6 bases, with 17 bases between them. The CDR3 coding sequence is TGTGCCAGCAGCCCGAGCTCCATAGGGGGCAATGAGCAGTTCTTC. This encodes CASSPSSIGGNEQFF. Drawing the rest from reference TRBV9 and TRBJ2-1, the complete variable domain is DSGVTQTPKHLITATGQRVTLRCSPRSGDLSVYWYQQSLDQGLQFLIQYYNGEERAKGNILERFSAQQFPDLHSELNLSSLELGDSALYFCASSPSSIGGNEQFFGPGTRLTVL.

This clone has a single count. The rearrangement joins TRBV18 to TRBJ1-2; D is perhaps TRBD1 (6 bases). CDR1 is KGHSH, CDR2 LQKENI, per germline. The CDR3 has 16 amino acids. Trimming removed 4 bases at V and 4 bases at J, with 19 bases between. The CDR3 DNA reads TGTGCCAGCTCACATTGGACAGACCGATGGGGCTATGGCTACACCTTC. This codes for CASSHWTDRWGYGYTF.

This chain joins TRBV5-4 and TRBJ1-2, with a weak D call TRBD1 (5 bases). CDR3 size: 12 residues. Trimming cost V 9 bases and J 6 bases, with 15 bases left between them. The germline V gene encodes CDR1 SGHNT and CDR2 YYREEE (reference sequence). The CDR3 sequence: CATRGGRNGYTF. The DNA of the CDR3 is TGTGCCACCCGGGGGGGGAGGAATGGCTACACCTTC.

CDR3 DNA sequence: TGCGCCAGCAGCCTACCGGACAGGTTGAACACTGAAGCTTTCTTT. It is translated as CASSLPDRLNTEAFF. The V gene is TRBV4-1, the J gene TRBJ1-1; 7 bases line up with TRBD1. Germline V gives CDR1 MGHRA, CDR2 YSYEKL. V lost 4 bases and J lost 0; bases outside the gene matches: 5. The CDR3 length is 15 residues.

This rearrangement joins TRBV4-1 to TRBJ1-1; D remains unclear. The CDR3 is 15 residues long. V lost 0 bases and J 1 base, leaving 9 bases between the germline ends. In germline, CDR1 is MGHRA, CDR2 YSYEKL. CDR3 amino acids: CASSQDSVGNTEAFF. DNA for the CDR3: TGCGCCAGCAGCCAAGATTCGGTAGGGAACACTGAAGCTTTCTTT.

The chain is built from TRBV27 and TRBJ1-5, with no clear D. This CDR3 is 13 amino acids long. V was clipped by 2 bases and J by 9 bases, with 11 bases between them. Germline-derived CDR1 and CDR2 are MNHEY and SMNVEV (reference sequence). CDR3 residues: CASSLGILGPQHF. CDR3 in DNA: TGTGCCAGCAGTTTAGGGATCCTTGGGCCCCAGCATTTT.

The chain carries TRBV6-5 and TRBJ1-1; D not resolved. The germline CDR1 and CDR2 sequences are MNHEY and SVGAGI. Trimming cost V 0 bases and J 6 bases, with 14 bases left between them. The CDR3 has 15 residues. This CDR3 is CASSYSSGTIAEAFF. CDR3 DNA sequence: TGTGCCAGCAGTTACTCGTCAGGAACGATCGCTGAAGCTTTCTTT.

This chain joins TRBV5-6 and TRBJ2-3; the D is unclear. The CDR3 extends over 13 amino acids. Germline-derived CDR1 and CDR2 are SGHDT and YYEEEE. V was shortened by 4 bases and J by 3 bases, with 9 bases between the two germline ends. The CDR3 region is CASSHVSTDTQYF. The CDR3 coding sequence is TGTGCCAGCAGCCACGTCAGTACAGATACGCAGTATTTT.

In nucleotides, the CDR3 is TGTGCCAGCAGTGAAGCGATGAGTTACAATGAGCAGTTCTTC. Translated, it gives CASSEAMSYNEQFF. The genes are TRBV2 and TRBJ2-1; D gene unclear. The CDR3 length is 14 residues. Germline assignment: CDR1 SNHLY and CDR2 FYNNEI. V lost 0 bases and J lost 4, with 7 bases in between.

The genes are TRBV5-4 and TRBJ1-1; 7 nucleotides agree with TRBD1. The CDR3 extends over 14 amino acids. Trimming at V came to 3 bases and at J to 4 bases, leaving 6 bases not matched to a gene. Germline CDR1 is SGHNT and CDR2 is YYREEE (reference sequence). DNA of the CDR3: TGTGCCAGCAGCTCCCGACAGGGAACCACTGAAGCTTTCTTT. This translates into CASSSRQGTTEAFF.

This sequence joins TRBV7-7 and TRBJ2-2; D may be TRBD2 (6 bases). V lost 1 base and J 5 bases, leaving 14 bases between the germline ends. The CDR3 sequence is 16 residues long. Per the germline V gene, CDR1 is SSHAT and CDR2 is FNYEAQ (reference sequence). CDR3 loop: CASSLGSVAGTGELFF. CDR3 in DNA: TGTGCCAGCAGCTTAGGTTCAGTCGCGGGGACCGGGGAGCTGTTTTTT.

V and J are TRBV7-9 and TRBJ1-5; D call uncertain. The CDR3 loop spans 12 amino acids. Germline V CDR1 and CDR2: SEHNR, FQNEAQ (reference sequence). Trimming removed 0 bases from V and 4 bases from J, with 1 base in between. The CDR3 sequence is CASSLANQPQHF. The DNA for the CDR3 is TGTGCCAGCAGCTTAGCAAATCAGCCCCAGCATTTT.